What follows is one T cell receptor beta chain and its context. This record comes from a study of CD8 T cells in Susac syndrome. On the study more broadly: Treatment at blood withdrawal was none, corticosteroids, or intravenous immunoglobulin alone in Susac syndrome patients.

RNA amounts of about 0.5 to 1 ug underwent reverse transcription with random hexamers. TCRdb re-called the immunoSEQ multiplex PCR reads through MiXCR, storing one row per CDR3 protein. The data contain around 230,000 distinct CDR3 sequences, 90% to 97% of them singletons. Per the germline V gene, CDR1 is SGHRS and CDR2 is YFSETQ. The CDR3 length is 14 residues. V lost 5 bases and J lost 3, with 15 bases in between. J is TRBJ2-7 and V is TRBV5-1; weak D call: TRBD2 (6 bases). The sample was CD4+ T cells from PBMCs. This receptor was identified in a human donor with Susac syndrome. The CDR3 sequence: CASSWGSGHYEQYF. The CDR3, as DNA: TGCGCCAGCAGTTGGGGTAGCGGCCACTACGAGCAGTACTTC.